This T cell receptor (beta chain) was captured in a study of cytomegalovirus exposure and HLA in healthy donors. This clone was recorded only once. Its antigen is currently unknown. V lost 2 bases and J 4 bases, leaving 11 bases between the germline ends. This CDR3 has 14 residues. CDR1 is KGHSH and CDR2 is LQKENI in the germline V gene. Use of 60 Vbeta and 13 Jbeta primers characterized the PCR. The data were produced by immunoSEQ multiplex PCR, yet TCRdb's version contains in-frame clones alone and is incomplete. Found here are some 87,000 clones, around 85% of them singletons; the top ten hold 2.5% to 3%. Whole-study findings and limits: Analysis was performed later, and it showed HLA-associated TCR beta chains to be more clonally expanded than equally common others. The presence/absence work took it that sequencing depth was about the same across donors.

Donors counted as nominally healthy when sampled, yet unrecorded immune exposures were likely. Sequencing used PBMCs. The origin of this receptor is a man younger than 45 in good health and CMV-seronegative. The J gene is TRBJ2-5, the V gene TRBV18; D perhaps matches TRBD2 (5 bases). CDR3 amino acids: CASSPAQAVETQYF. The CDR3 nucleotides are TGTGCCAGCTCACCAGCTCAAGCGGTAGAGACCCAGTACTTC. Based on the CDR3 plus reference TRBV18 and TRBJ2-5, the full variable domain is NAGVMQNPRHLVRRRGQEARLRCSPMKGHSHVYWYRQLPEEGLKFMVYLQKENIIDESGMPKERFSAEFPKEGPSILRIQQVVRGDSAAYFCASSPAQAVETQYFGPGTRLLVL.